The present entry profiles one TCR beta chain with its context. Its target is unknown. Expressed TCRB transcripts got sequenced, as all isolated RNA was reverse transcribed. Method: immunoSEQ multiplex PCR; TCRdb's copy keeps in-frame clones and lacks some. The sample includes about 120,000 clones, 15% to 20% seen only once; the top ten take about 2.4%. This record comes from a study of beta chain features in type 1 diabetes. The study, taken as a whole, reports: Possible PCR preference for shorter templates applied equally to patients and controls. Lower insertion and higher deletion counts appeared at VDJ junctions in type 1 diabetes patients. The cDNA sequencing approach could over-represent high-TCR-expressing cells. Type 1 diabetes patients had TCRB CDR3s that were shorter (moderately but significantly so) in all four CD4+ subsets.

Trimming took 6 bases from V and 7 from J; bases not matched to a gene: 8. The CDR3 has 15 residues. CDR1 and CDR2 (germline): SGHTA, FQGNSA. Sequencing input: central memory CD4+ T cells from blood. The sequence came from a man between 18 and 29 years old with type 1 diabetes. V and J are TRBV7-2 and TRBJ1-6; 8 nucleotides align to TRBD1. The CDR3: CASRSTTGENSPLHF. Written as DNA, the CDR3 is TGTGCCAGCAGATCTACGACAGGGGAGAATTCACCCCTCCACTTT.